Shown below are 7 T cell receptor beta chains from a single sample sequenced in a study of T cell repertoires in cytomegalovirus infection. Via MiXCR, TCRdb re-called the reads, giving one row per CDR3 protein. The sample consists of approximately 300,000 distinct CDR3 sequences, 20% to 25% of them appearing once. No cognate antigen is known for these TCRs. Here the sequenced sample was cultured PBMCs, taken from culture after CMV antigen stimulation. Receptor source: a human donor in good health (CMV status not recorded). Some clones in this sample may be carry-over from other donors' samples.

This clonotype was recorded a few times. This chain joins TRBV3-1 and TRBJ2-2; TRBD2 agrees at 8 bases. The J segment lost 3 bases and the V segment lost 0 bases, leaving 3 bases of the junction unmatched. The CDR3 runs to 16 residues. Germline V gene sequence: CDR1 LGHDT, CDR2 YNNKEL (reference sequence). Here the CDR3 DNA reads TGTGCCAGCAGCCAAGATCCGGGACTAGACACCGGGGAGCTGTTTTTT. It specifies CASSQDPGLDTGELFF.

There are a few counts of this clonotype. The chain employs TRBV27 and TRBJ2-7; tentatively, D is TRBD2 (6 bases). Trimming stripped 4 bases from V and 3 bases from J, with 13 bases between. Germline lookup yields CDR1 MNHEY and CDR2 SMNVEV (reference sequence). This CDR3 is 14 amino acids long. This CDR3 reads CASSSGTGGYEQYV. For the CDR3, the DNA is TGTGCCAGCAGTTCAGGGACTGGTGGCTACGAGCAGTACGTC.

The chain carries TRBV4-1 and TRBJ1-2; 8 nucleotides match TRBD1. V lost 1 base and J lost 6; bases outside the gene matches: 7. Germline assignment: CDR1 MGHRA and CDR2 YSYEKL. The CDR3 runs 15 residues. In DNA form, the CDR3 reads TGCGCCAGCAGCCAAGTGTCACAGGGGGACCATGGCTACACCTTC. This codes for CASSQVSQGDHGYTF.

This clonotype was observed a handful of times. The chain carries TRBV6-2 or TRBV6-3 and TRBJ1-5; 7 nucleotides agree with TRBD1. The CDR3 sequence is 14 residues long. V lost 4 bases, J lost 5 bases, and 5 bases stayed unmatched. CDR1 and CDR2 from the germline V gene are MNHEY and SVGEGT. The CDR3 reads CASSSTGKDQPQHF. The CDR3 nucleotides are TGTGCCAGCAGTTCGACAGGGAAGGATCAGCCCCAGCATTTT.

This clonotype was counted ten times or more. The chain carries TRBV7-9 and TRBJ1-6; 7 bases agree with TRBD1. The ends lost 5 bases at V and 5 bases at J; junction bases unmatched: 3. The CDR3 contains 14 residues. Germline V gives CDR1 SEHNR, CDR2 FQNEAQ (reference sequence). CDR3 in DNA: TGTGCCAGCAGCGTCGACAGGGATAATTCACCCCTCCACTTT. Protein sequence: CASSVDRDNSPLHF.

There are many counts of this clonotype. The chain carries TRBV7-2 and TRBJ2-1, with 7 bases lining up with TRBD2. With 5 bases clipped from V and 9 bases from J, the junction kept 10 bases outside the gene matches. This CDR3 comprises 14 residues. Germline V gene data show CDR1 as SGHTA and CDR2 as FQGNSA. CDR3 sequence: CASSPRTSLGEQFF. For the CDR3, the DNA is TGTGCCAGCAGCCCTAGGACTAGTTTAGGTGAGCAGTTCTTC. The variable domain in full, completed from reference TRBV7-2 and TRBJ2-1, reads GAGVSQSPSNKVTEKGKDVELRCDPISGHTALYWYRQSLGQGLEFLIYFQGNSAPDKSGLPSDRFSAERTGGSVSTLTIQRTQQEDSAVYLCASSPRTSLGEQFFGPGTRLTVL.

In its sample, this clonotype was seen a few times. The rearrangement joins TRBV10-3 to TRBJ2-3; D possibly corresponds to TRBD1 (6 bases). The CDR3 consists of 14 residues. Germline V gene data show CDR1 as ENHRY and CDR2 as SYGVKD. V lost 3 bases, J lost 6 bases, and 13 bases lay in between. CDR3 residues: CAISEGQIGDTQYF. The CDR3 DNA reads as TGTGCCATCAGTGAAGGACAGATTGGGGATACGCAGTATTTT.